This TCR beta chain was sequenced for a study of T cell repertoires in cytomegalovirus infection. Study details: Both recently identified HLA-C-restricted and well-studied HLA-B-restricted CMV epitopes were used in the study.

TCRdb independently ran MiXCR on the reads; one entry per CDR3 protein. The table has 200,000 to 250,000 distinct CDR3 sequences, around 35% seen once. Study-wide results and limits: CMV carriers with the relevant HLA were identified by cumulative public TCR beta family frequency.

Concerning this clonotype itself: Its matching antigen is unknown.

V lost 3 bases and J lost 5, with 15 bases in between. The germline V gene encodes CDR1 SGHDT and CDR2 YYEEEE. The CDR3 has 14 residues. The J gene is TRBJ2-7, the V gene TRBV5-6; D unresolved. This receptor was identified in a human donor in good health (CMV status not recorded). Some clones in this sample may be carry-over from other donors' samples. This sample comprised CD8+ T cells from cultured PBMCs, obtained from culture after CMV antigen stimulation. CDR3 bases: TGTGCCAGCAGCTCCTCGCTGGGAATCGACGAGCAGTACTTC. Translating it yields CASSSSLGIDEQYF.